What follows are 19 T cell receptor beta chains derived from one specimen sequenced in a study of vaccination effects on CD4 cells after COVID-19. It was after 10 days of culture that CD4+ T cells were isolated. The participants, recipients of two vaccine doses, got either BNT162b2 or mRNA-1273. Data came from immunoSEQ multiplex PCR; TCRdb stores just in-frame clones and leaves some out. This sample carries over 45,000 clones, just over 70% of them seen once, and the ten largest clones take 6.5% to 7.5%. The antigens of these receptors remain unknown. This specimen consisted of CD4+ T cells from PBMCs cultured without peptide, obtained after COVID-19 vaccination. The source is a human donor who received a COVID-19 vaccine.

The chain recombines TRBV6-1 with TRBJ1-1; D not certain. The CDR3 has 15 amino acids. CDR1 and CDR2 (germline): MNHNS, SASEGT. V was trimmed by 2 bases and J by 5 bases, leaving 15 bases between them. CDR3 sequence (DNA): TGTGCCAGCAGTGAATTAATAGCCTTTTGGACTGAAGCTTTCTTT. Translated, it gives CASSELIAFWTEAFF.

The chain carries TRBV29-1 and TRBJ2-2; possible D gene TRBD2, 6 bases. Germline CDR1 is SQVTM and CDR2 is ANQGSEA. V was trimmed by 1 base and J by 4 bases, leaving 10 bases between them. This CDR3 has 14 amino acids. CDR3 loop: CSVEGGVSTGELFF. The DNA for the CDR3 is TGCAGCGTTGAAGGCGGGGTCAGCACCGGGGAGCTGTTTTTT.

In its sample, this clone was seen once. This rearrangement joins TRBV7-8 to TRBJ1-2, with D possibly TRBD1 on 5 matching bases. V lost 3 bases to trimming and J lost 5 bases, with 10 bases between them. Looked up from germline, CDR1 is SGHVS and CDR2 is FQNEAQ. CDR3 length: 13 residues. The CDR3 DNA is TGTGCCAGCAGCTTCCGGGACTTGTATGGCTACACCTTC. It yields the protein CASSFRDLYGYTF.

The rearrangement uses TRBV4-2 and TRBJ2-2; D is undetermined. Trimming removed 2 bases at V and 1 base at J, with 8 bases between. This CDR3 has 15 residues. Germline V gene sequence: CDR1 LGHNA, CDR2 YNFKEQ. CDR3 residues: CASSQRGENTGELFF. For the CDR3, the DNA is TGTGCCAGCAGCCAACGTGGGGAGAACACCGGGGAGCTGTTTTTT.

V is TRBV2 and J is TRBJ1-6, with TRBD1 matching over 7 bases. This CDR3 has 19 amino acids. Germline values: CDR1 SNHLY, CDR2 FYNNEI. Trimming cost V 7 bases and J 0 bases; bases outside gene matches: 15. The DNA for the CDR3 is TGTGCCAGCATCCCCCCCGACAGGGTTCCCGACTCCTATAATTCACCCCTCCACTTT. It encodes CASIPPDRVPDSYNSPLHF. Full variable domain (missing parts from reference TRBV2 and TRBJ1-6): EPEVTQTPSHQVTQMGQEVILRCVPISNHLYFYWYRQILGQKVEFLVSFYNNEISEKSEIFDDQFSVERPDGSNFTLKIRSTKLEDSAMYFCASIPPDRVPDSYNSPLHFGNGTRLTVT.

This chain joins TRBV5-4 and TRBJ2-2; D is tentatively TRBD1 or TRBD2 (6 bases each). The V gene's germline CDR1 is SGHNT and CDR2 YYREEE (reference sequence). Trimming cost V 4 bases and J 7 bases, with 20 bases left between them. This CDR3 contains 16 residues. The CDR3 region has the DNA TGTGCCAGCAGCAATTCAACAGGGAGAGCGGGCGGGGAGCTGTTTTTT. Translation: CASSNSTGRAGGELFF.

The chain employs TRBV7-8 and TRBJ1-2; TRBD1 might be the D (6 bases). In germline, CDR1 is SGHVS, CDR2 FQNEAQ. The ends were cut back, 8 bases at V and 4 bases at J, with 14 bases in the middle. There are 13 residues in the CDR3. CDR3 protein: CASAKDRRYGYTF. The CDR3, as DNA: TGTGCCAGCGCCAAAGACAGGCGCTATGGCTACACCTTC.

This chain's CDR3 is CASSVGQGLLGYTF. For the CDR3, the DNA is TGTGCCAGCAGCGTAGGACAGGGGTTATTAGGCTACACCTTC. The rearrangement uses TRBV9 and TRBJ1-2; 8 nucleotides agree with TRBD1. The germline V gene has CDR1 SGDLS and CDR2 YYNGEE. The V segment lost 0 bases and the J segment 8 bases; nucleotides outside the gene matches: 6. The CDR3 is 14 amino acids.

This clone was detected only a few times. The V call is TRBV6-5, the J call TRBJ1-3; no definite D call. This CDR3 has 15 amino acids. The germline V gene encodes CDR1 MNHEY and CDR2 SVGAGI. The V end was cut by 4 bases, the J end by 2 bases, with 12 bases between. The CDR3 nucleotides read TGTGCCAGCAGTTCAGCGATAACCGCTGGAAACACCATATATTTT. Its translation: CASSSAITAGNTIYF.

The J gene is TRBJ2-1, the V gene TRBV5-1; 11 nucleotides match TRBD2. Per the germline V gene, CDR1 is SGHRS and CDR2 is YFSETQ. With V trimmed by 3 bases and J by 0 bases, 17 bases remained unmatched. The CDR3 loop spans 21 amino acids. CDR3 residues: CASSSRPVSSGGKTSYNEQFF. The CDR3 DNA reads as TGCGCCAGCAGCTCTCGTCCGGTTTCTAGCGGGGGGAAAACCTCCTACAATGAGCAGTTCTTC.

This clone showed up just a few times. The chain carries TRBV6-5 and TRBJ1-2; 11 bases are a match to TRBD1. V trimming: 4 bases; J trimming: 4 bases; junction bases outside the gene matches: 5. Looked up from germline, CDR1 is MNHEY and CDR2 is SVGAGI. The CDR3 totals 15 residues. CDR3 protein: CASSLSGTGGYGYTF. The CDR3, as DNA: TGTGCCAGCAGTTTGTCCGGGACAGGGGGCTATGGCTACACCTTC.

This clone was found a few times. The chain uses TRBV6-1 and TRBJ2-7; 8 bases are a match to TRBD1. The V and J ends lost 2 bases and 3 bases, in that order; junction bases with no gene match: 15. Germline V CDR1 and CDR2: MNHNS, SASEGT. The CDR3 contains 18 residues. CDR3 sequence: CASSESLQGQVRVYEQYF. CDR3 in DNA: TGTGCCAGCAGTGAATCTCTCCAGGGACAGGTTCGAGTCTACGAGCAGTACTTC.

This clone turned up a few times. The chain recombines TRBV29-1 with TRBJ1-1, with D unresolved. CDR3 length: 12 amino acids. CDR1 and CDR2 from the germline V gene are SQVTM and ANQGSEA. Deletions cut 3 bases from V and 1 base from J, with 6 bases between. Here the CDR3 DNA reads TGCAGCGTTGATGCCAGGAACACTGAAGCTTTCTTT. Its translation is CSVDARNTEAFF. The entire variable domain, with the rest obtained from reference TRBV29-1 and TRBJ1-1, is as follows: SAVISQKPSRDICQRGTSLTIQCQVDSQVTMMFWYRQQPGQSLTLIATANQGSEATYESGFVIDKFPISRPNLTFSTLTVSNMSPEDSSIYLCSVDARNTEAFFGQGTRLTVV.

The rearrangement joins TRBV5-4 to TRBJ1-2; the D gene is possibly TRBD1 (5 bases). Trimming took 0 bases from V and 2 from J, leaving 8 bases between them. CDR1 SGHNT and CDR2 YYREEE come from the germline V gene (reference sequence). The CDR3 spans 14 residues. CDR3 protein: CASSLVAGNYGYTF. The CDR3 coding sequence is TGTGCCAGCAGCTTGGTGGCAGGGAACTATGGCTACACCTTC.

CDR3 in amino acids: CASSDALAMDQPQHF. CDR3 DNA sequence: TGTGCCAGCAGTGATGCTTTGGCTATGGATCAGCCCCAGCATTTT. This sequence joins TRBV2 and TRBJ1-5; D is undetermined. Germline V CDR1 and CDR2: SNHLY, FYNNEI. The CDR3 is made up of 15 amino acids. V was shortened by 3 bases and J by 5 bases, with 14 bases between the two germline ends. Using reference TRBV2 and TRBJ1-5 for the parts outside the CDR3, the full variable domain is EPEVTQTPSHQVTQMGQEVILRCVPISNHLYFYWYRQILGQKVEFLVSFYNNEISEKSEIFDDQFSVERPDGSNFTLKIRSTKLEDSAMYFCASSDALAMDQPQHFGDGTRLSIL.

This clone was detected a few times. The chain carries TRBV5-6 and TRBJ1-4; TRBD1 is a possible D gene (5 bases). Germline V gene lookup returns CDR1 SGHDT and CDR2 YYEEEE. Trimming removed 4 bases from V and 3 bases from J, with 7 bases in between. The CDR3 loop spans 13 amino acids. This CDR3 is CASSRGANEKLFF. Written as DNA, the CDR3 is TGTGCCAGCAGCAGGGGTGCTAATGAAAAACTGTTTTTT.

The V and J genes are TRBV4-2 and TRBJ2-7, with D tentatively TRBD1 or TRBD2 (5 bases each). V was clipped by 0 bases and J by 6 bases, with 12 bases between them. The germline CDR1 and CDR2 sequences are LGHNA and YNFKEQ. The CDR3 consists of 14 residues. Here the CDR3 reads CASSQETRGGEQYF. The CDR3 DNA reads TGTGCCAGCAGCCAAGAAACCCGTGGGGGCGAGCAGTACTTC.

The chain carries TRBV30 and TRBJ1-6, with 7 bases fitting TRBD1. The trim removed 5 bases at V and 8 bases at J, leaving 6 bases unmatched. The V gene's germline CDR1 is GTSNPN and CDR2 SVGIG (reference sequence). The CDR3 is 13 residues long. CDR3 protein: CAWAQTGDSPLHF. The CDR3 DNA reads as TGTGCCTGGGCACAAACAGGGGATTCACCCCTCCACTTT.

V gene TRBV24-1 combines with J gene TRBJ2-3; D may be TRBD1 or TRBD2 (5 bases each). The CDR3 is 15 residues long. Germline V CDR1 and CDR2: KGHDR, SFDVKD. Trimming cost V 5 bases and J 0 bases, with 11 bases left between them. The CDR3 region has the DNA TGTGCCACCAGTGGTGGGACGGGAAGCACAGATACGCAGTATTTT. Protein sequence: CATSGGTGSTDTQYF.